This T cell receptor (beta chain) derives from a study of T cells after yellow fever vaccination. Across the whole study: In the case of low-cell-number fractions, SMART-Seq v4 Ultra Low Input was used for preparation.

Whole-study results and caveats: In FACS-sorted repertoires, abundant clonotypes from the bulk population could appear as contaminants. A minor fraction of clonotypes spanned both CD4 and CD8 compartments.

Germline values: CDR1 SNHLY, CDR2 FYNNEI. Trimming left V 3 bases short and J 5 bases short, with 11 bases between. CDR3 length: 13 amino acids. This clonotype was found a few times. Antigen: not known. In making TCR cDNA, 5'RACE template switching added a universal primer site and UMIs to it. One entry per CDR3 protein, called by TCRdb with MiXCR from the 5' RACE reads. The sample has 95,000 to 100,000 distinct CDR3 sequences, roughly 5.2% seen once. The chain recombines TRBV2 with TRBJ2-7; D may be TRBD1 or TRBD2 (5 bases each). Specimen: CD8+ T cells sorted from PBMCs, collected 10 days after the yellow fever booster vaccination. This sequence originates from a man aged 18 to 30 who received the YFV17D yellow fever vaccine. CDR3 nucleotides: TGTGCCAGCAGTGACCAGGGAGTCCACGAGCAGTACTTC. It is translated as CASSDQGVHEQYF.